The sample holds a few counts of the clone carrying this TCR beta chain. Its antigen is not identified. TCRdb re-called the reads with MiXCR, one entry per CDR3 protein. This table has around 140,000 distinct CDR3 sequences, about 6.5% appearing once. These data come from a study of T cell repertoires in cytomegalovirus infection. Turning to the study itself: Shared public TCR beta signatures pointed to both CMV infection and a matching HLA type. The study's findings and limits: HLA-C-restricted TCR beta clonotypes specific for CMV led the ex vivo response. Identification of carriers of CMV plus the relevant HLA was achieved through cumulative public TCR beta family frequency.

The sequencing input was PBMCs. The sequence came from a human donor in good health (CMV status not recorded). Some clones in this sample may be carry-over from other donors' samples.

Here the CDR3 reads CASSSPANEQFF. In DNA form, the CDR3 reads TGTGCCAGCAGCTCCCCAGCCAATGAGCAGTTCTTC. The chain has TRBV7-9 and TRBJ2-1; D is uncertain. V was shortened by 4 bases and J by 6 bases, with 7 bases between the two germline ends. The CDR3 covers 12 residues. Germline-derived CDR1 and CDR2 are SEHNR and FQNEAQ (reference sequence).